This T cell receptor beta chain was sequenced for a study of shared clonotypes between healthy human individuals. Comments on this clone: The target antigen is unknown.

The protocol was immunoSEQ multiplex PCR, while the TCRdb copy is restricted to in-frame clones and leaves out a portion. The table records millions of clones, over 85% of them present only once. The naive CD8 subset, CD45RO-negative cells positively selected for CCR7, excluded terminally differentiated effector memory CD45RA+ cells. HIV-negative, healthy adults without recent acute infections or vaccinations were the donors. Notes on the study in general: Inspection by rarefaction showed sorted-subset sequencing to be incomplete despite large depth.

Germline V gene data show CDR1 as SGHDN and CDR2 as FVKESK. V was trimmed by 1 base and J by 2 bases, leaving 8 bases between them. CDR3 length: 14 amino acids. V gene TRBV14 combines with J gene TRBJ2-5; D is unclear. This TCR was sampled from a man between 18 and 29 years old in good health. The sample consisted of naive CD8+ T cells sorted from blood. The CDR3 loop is CASSQGFRQETQYF. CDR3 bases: TGTGCCAGCAGCCAAGGTTTCAGACAAGAGACCCAGTACTTC.